The 27 T cell receptor beta chains presented below share a single source sample, sequenced in a study of regulatory T cells in long-lasting Graves disease. Combining iRepertoire HTBI primers with Arm-PCR of CDR3 regions, the authors built TCR beta libraries. One entry per CDR3 protein results from TCRdb running MiXCR on the multiplex PCR reads. This sample has about 220,000 distinct CDR3 sequences, with roughly 20% found just once. This sample's time point: newly diagnosed GD, antithyroid drugs for less than 3 months. From RNA extracted from PBMCs, the TCR library was made. The sample was also reused in another study, on T cells in Graves' hyperthyroidism and ophthalmopathy.

This material consisted of peripheral blood mononuclear cells (PBMCs), taken at new diagnosis, from a patient treated with antithyroid drugs. The origin of the receptors is a woman in her 30s with Graves disease.

Ten or more counts support this clonotype. V usage is TRBV3-1 and J usage is TRBJ1-1; possibly TRBD1 for D (6 bases). Germline V gives CDR1 LGHDT, CDR2 YNNKEL (reference sequence). Trimming removed 1 base at V and 2 bases at J, with 20 bases between. This CDR3 has 18 amino acids. The DNA of the CDR3 is TGTGCCAGCAGCCAAGTCTGGCAACGGACAGAACTCAACACTGAAGCTTTCTTT. Translation gives CASSQVWQRTELNTEAFF. Full variable domain (rest looked up from reference TRBV3-1 and TRBJ1-1): DTAVSQTPKYLVTQMGNDKSIKCEQNLGHDTMYWYKQDSKKFLKIMFSYNNKELIINETVPNRFSPKSPDKAHLNLHINSLELGDSAVYFCASSQVWQRTELNTEAFFGQGTRLTVV.

This clonotype was recorded a few times. V usage is TRBV6-1 and J usage is TRBJ1-2; D ambiguous. Trimming took 6 bases from V and 0 from J, leaving 11 bases between them. CDR1 MNHNS and CDR2 SASEGT come from the germline V gene. The CDR3 runs 14 residues. The chain's CDR3 is CASSPRESNYGYTF. For the CDR3, the DNA is TGTGCCAGCAGCCCCCGGGAATCTAACTATGGCTACACCTTC.

V is TRBV6-2 or TRBV6-3 and J is TRBJ2-3, with unresolved D. Between the trimmed V and J ends, which lost 5 bases and 3 bases, there was a span of 12 bases. Germline-derived CDR1 and CDR2 are MNHEY and SVGEGT. The CDR3 consists of 14 residues. The CDR3 sequence is CASSATGSTDTQYF. CDR3 sequence (DNA): TGTGCCAGCAGTGCCACCGGTTCAACAGATACGCAGTATTTT.

This clonotype was observed many times. The chain carries TRBV28 and TRBJ2-7, with D perhaps assigned TRBD1 or TRBD2 (5 bases each). The CDR3 loop spans 13 amino acids. Trimming cost V 6 bases and J 2 bases, with 11 bases left between them. CDR1 and CDR2 from the germline V gene are MDHEN and SYDVKM. CDR3 residues: CASRGTVPYEQYF. CDR3 coding DNA: TGTGCCAGCAGAGGGACGGTTCCCTACGAGCAGTACTTC.

This clonotype showed up many times. CDR3 in DNA: TGTGCCAGCAGCCAAGAGGGGCAGAGTTCCTATGGCTACACCTTC. Amino acid sequence: CASSQEGQSSYGYTF. V gene TRBV3-1 combines with J gene TRBJ1-2; D might be TRBD1 (5 bases). V dropped 0 bases and J dropped 4 bases, with 12 bases sitting between them. The V gene's germline CDR1 is LGHDT and CDR2 YNNKEL (reference sequence). The CDR3 extends over 15 amino acids.

This clonotype was seen at least ten times. This chain connects TRBV7-9 to TRBJ2-2, with D unclear. This CDR3 region has 13 residues. Germline assignment: CDR1 SEHNR and CDR2 FQNEAQ (reference sequence). Trimming took 5 bases from V and 5 from J, leaving 9 bases between them. The CDR3 sequence is CASSPRETGELFF. The CDR3 DNA follows: TGTGCCAGCAGCCCACGAGAAACCGGGGAGCTGTTTTTT.

To note about this clonotype: A much larger clone is a single base away; this may be a read error. J is TRBJ2-5 and V is TRBV3-1, with a possible D match to TRBD2 (5 bases). This CDR3 contains 17 residues. Trimming removed 3 bases from V and 4 bases from J, with 21 bases in between. From germline, CDR1 is LGHDT and CDR2 YNNKEL (reference sequence). In nucleotides, the CDR3 is TGTGCCAGCAGCCAGGGAACTTTATCGGGATGGGCAGAGACCCAGTACTTC. This sequence encodes CASSQGTLSGWAETQYF.

At least ten counts were recorded for this clonotype. The J gene is TRBJ1-1, the V gene TRBV5-6; no clear D gene. From germline, CDR1 is SGHDT and CDR2 YYEEEE. The CDR3 runs 15 residues. V lost 4 bases and J 0 bases, leaving 13 bases between the germline ends. The CDR3 here is CASSPLSPMNTEAFF. The CDR3 DNA reads TGTGCCAGCAGCCCCTTAAGCCCCATGAACACTGAAGCTTTCTTT.

This clonotype was detected ten times or more. The J gene is TRBJ1-5, the V gene TRBV7-9, with TRBD1 as a possible D gene (5 bases). The length of the CDR3 is 14 residues. Germline V gene lookup returns CDR1 SEHNR and CDR2 FQNEAQ (reference sequence). Trimming pared 2 bases from V and 4 bases from J, leaving 9 bases between. CDR3 in DNA: TGTGCCAGCAGCTTACAGGGTCGAAATCAGCCCCAGCATTTT. Protein: CASSLQGRNQPQHF.

This clonotype was counted many times. The chain links TRBV2 to TRBJ1-1; 7 bases align to TRBD1. The CDR3 totals 13 residues. Looked up from germline, CDR1 is SNHLY and CDR2 is FYNNEI. V lost 9 bases to trimming and J lost 1 base; unmatched junction nucleotides: 5. Written as DNA, the CDR3 is TGTGCCAGTCAGACAGGGACGAACACTGAAGCTTTCTTT. Translating it yields CASQTGTNTEAFF.

Many counts were recorded for this clonotype. The chain combines TRBV7-9 with TRBJ2-3, with 10 bases that match TRBD2. There are 15 residues in the CDR3. The germline V gene has CDR1 SEHNR and CDR2 FQNEAQ (reference sequence). Losses at the gene ends were 6 bases for V and 0 bases for J; bases not matched to a gene: 3. The CDR3 spells CASRRSGGSTDTQYF. The CDR3 region has the DNA TGTGCCAGCAGACGTAGCGGGGGGAGCACAGATACGCAGTATTTT.

Many counts were recorded for this clonotype. This chain uses TRBV7-6 with TRBJ2-5; tentatively, D is TRBD1 (5 bases). V gave up 1 base and J gave up 10 bases, with 13 bases separating them. The germline CDR1 and CDR2 sequences are SGHVS and FNYEAQ. The CDR3 totals 13 residues. CDR3 in amino acids: CASSLGEGVDQYF. As DNA, the CDR3 is TGTGCCAGCAGCTTAGGGGAAGGGGTGGACCAGTACTTC.

This clonotype was counted many times. The chain links TRBV7-9 to TRBJ1-4; D not certain. The CDR3 has 12 amino acids. Trimming took off 11 bases at V and 3 bases at J, with 10 bases between the two ends. Germline V lookup: CDR1 SEHNR, CDR2 FQNEAQ (reference sequence). The CDR3 protein is CASKRANEKLFF. As DNA, the CDR3 is TGTGCCTCTAAAAGGGCTAATGAAAAACTGTTTTTT.

The V and J genes are TRBV3-1 and TRBJ1-4; weak D call: TRBD1 (6 bases). V was pared by 0 bases and J by 8 bases, with 13 bases between. The CDR3 is made up of 15 amino acids. Germline values: CDR1 LGHDT, CDR2 YNNKEL (reference sequence). The DNA for the CDR3 is TGTGCCAGCAGCCAAGATACGGGACACCTCGAAAAACTGTTTTTT. Its protein is CASSQDTGHLEKLFF.

This clonotype was counted at least ten times. One junction end disagrees with the germline gene, perhaps due to a read error. The chain uses TRBV30 and TRBJ1-1; perhaps TRBD1 as D (6 bases). Germline lookup yields CDR1 GTSNPN and CDR2 SVGIG (reference sequence). The CDR3 length is 13 residues. This chain's CDR3 is CAWRQGEFTEAFF. DNA for the CDR3: TGTGCCTGGAGACAGGGTGAGTTCACTGAGGCTTTCTTT. Full variable domain (missing parts from reference TRBV30 and TRBJ1-1): SQTIHQWPATLVQPVGSPLSLECTVEGTSNPNLYWYRQAAGRGLQLLFYSVGIGQISSEVPQNLSASRPQDRQFILSSKKLLLSDSGFYLCAWRQGEFTEAFFGQGTRLTVV.

There are a few counts of this clonotype. CDR3 bases: TGTGCCAGCAGTACTCGGGACGCCGCCTCCTACGAGCAGTACTTC. Its protein product is CASSTRDAASYEQYF. The V call is TRBV6-2 or TRBV6-3, the J call TRBJ2-7, with D perhaps matching TRBD1 or TRBD2 (5 bases each). The CDR3 contains 15 residues. The V gene's germline CDR1 is MNHEY and CDR2 SVGEGT. The V end lost 5 bases, the J end lost 0 bases, and 14 bases lay between the germline ends.

The chain combines TRBV19 with TRBJ2-7; no definite D call. The CDR3 runs 11 residues. The germline CDR1 and CDR2 sequences are LNHDA and SQIVND (reference sequence). Trimming pared 6 bases from V and 5 bases from J, leaving 8 bases between. The CDR3 DNA is TGTGCCAGTAGATTGGGCCACGAGCAGTACTTC. Protein: CASRLGHEQYF.

This CDR3 is CASRGWDQETQYF. CDR3 coding DNA: TGTGCCAGCAGAGGTTGGGACCAAGAGACCCAGTACTTC. The chain carries TRBV12-3 or TRBV12-4 and TRBJ2-5; the D is unclear. The CDR3 is 13 residues long. The V and J ends lost 6 bases and 0 bases respectively, with 8 bases between them.

This rearrangement joins TRBV7-8 to TRBJ2-7, with TRBD1 as a possible D gene (6 bases). The CDR3 contains 14 residues. Germline V gene data show CDR1 as SGHVS and CDR2 as FQNEAQ. V dropped 2 bases and J dropped 3 bases, with 11 bases sitting between them. CDR3 region: CASSLNTGSYEQYF. The CDR3 region has the DNA TGTGCCAGCAGCTTAAATACAGGGAGCTACGAGCAGTACTTC.

On this clonotype itself: Since a much larger clone is just one base distant, this may be a read error. The rearrangement links TRBV11-2 to TRBJ2-5; 7 bases are a match to TRBD1. CDR1 SGHAT and CDR2 FQNNGV come from the germline V gene. The CDR3 runs 14 residues. The CDR3 bases are TGTGCCAGCAGCTTCCGACAGGGCTACAATGAGCAGCTCTTC. Translated, it gives CASSFRQGYNEQLF.

A remark on this clonotype: It may be a read error: a sequence one base away is much more abundant. The chain links TRBV29-1 to TRBJ2-4; TRBD1 matches 8 bases. The J call may be faulty, since TRBJ1-2 better matches the DNA end. The CDR3 contains 16 residues. Germline loops: CDR1 SQVTM, CDR2 ANQGSEA. DNA of the CDR3: TGCAGCGTTGAAGACCTCCTCCAGGACAGGGACCTTGGCTACACCTTC. It codes for CSVEDLLQDRDLGYTF.

This clonotype was counted ten times or more. CDR3: CSATEWSRMNTEAFF. CDR3 sequence (DNA): TGCAGTGCTACGGAGTGGAGCAGGATGAACACTGAAGCTTTCTTT. The chain combines TRBV20-1 with TRBJ1-1; D not resolved. Trimming pared 4 bases from V and 0 bases from J, leaving 15 bases between. This CDR3 has 15 residues. Germline CDR1 is DFQATT and CDR2 is SNEGSKA (reference sequence).

The V gene is TRBV7-9, the J gene TRBJ2-2; TRBD1 matches 9 bases. Losses at the gene ends were 4 bases for V and 10 bases for J; bases not matched to a gene: 10. Germline V lookup: CDR1 SEHNR, CDR2 FQNEAQ (reference sequence). The CDR3 length is 15 residues. DNA for the CDR3: TGTGCCAGCAGCTGGACAGGGGCCGGCCCCAAGGAGCTGTTTTTT. It codes for CASSWTGAGPKELFF. Full variable domain (outside the CDR3, taken from reference TRBV7-9 and TRBJ2-2): DTGVSQNPRHKITKRGQNVTFRCDPISEHNRLYWYRQTLGQGPEFLTYFQNEAQLEKSRLLSDRFSAERPKGSFSTLEIQRTEQGDSAMYLCASSWTGAGPKELFFGEGSRLTVL.

This clonotype showed up many times. The rearrangement uses TRBV20-1 and TRBJ2-3; maybe TRBD1 (6 bases). CDR3 length equals 14 residues. Trimming removed 5 bases at V and 1 base at J, with 13 bases between. Germline V gene lookup returns CDR1 DFQATT and CDR2 SNEGSKA (reference sequence). The CDR3 spells CSAWGPTRTDTQYF. Written as DNA, the CDR3 is TGCAGTGCTTGGGGGCCTACTCGCACAGATACGCAGTATTTT.

There are a few counts of this clonotype. J is TRBJ1-5 and V is TRBV4-2; tentatively, D is TRBD1 (5 bases). V was clipped by 1 base and J by 5 bases, with 9 bases between them. The V gene's germline CDR1 is LGHNA and CDR2 YNFKEQ. The CDR3 has 14 residues. CDR3 region: CASSQVDRDQPQHF. CDR3 coding DNA: TGTGCCAGCAGCCAAGTCGACAGAGATCAGCCCCAGCATTTT.

This clonotype was counted many times. The chain carries TRBV11-2 and TRBJ1-2; maybe TRBD1 (5 bases). Per the germline V gene, CDR1 is SGHAT and CDR2 is FQNNGV. The CDR3 is 15 residues long. V was shortened by 5 bases and J by 4 bases, with 17 bases between the two germline ends. CDR3 nucleotide sequence: TGTGCCAGCAGCGTAGGATCCGGGACGCTCTATGGCTACACCTTC. This encodes CASSVGSGTLYGYTF.

This clonotype was observed many times. The rearrangement links TRBV7-9 to TRBJ2-7; 11 nucleotides line up with TRBD1. Trimming removed 5 bases from V and 3 bases from J; junction bases left unmatched: 6. The CDR3 length is 15 residues. Germline values: CDR1 SEHNR, CDR2 FQNEAQ (reference sequence). The CDR3 region has the DNA TGTGCCAGCAGCACGGCCGGGACAGGGGGCTACGAGCAGTACTTC. Its protein product is CASSTAGTGGYEQYF.